One and the same sample provided the 8 T cell receptor beta chains below, sequenced in a study of vaccination and CD4 T cells after COVID-19. These receptors' targets are unknown. Oncomine TCR Beta short-read sequencing was applied to DNA from cultured CD4+ T cells. TCRdb analysed the PCR reads with MiXCR anew, one entry per CDR3 protein. The sample yields about 14,000 distinct CDR3 sequences, approximately 30% seen once. The treatment here: 10-day PBMC culture with coronavirus spike peptide pools or control peptides (ViraFEST assay). Sequencing was carried out using cultured CD4+ T cells from blood. The receptor set was obtained from a human donor with COVID-19.

The chain has TRBV19 and TRBJ1-5, with a tentative D call TRBD1 (5 bases). Trimming removed 4 bases at V and 1 base at J, with 17 bases between. Germline lookup yields CDR1 LNHDA and CDR2 SQIVND (reference sequence). This CDR3 region has 17 residues. CDR3 coding DNA: TGTGCCAGTAGTACACCCGACAGTACCAGAAGCAATCAGCCCCAGCATTTT. Its protein is CASSTPDSTRSNQPQHF.

The table lists this clonotype with a few counts. The chain links TRBV20-1 to TRBJ1-3; D ambiguous. This CDR3 has 13 residues. Germline-derived CDR1 and CDR2 are DFQATT and SNEGSKA (reference sequence). The V end was cut by 3 bases, the J end by 2 bases, with 8 bases between. For the CDR3, the DNA is TGCAGTGCTAGTTATTTACCTGGAAACACCATATATTTT. This sequence encodes CSASYLPGNTIYF.

CDR3 DNA sequence: TGTGCCAGCAGTGGTTCGGTCACACTATACAATGAGCAGTTCTTC. Translated: CASSGSVTLYNEQFF. V and J are TRBV27 and TRBJ2-1; D gene unclear. Trimming took 5 bases from V and 4 from J, leaving 15 bases between them. The CDR3 runs to 15 residues. Germline V CDR1 and CDR2: MNHEY, SMNVEV (reference sequence).

This clonotype was found a few times. The chain has TRBV5-1 and TRBJ1-2; 9 bases fit TRBD1. Germline trimming cut 3 bases from V and 2 bases from J; bases unmatched to any gene: 11. This CDR3 is built from 17 residues. CDR1 and CDR2 from the germline V gene are SGHRS and YFSETQ. CDR3: CASSSGQGTFTNYGYTF. DNA for the CDR3: TGCGCCAGCAGCTCCGGACAGGGGACCTTCACAAACTATGGCTACACCTTC. The variable domain in full, completed from reference TRBV5-1 and TRBJ1-2, reads KAGVTQTPRYLIKTRGQQVTLSCSPISGHRSVSWYQQTPGQGLQFLFEYFSETQRNKGNFPGRFSGRQFSNSRSEMNVSTLELGDSALYLCASSSGQGTFTNYGYTFGSGTRLTVV.

The CDR3 region has the DNA TGTGCCAGCAGCCAAGATCAGAGTAGAGAGCAGTACTTC. Amino acid sequence: CASSQDQSREQYF. The rearrangement uses TRBV7-2 and TRBJ2-7; D not certain. The CDR3 runs 13 residues. V lost 5 bases, J lost 7 bases, and 15 bases lay in between. Per germline, CDR1 SGHTA and CDR2 FQGNSA.

By sample fraction, this clonotype is medium-sized. This chain joins TRBV7-2 and TRBJ1-6; TRBD1 aligns across 11 bases. V shed 4 bases, J shed 9 bases, and the junction held 5 bases outside the gene matches. The CDR3 has 15 amino acids. Germline-derived CDR1 and CDR2 are SGHTA and FQGNSA. CDR3 residues: CASSSGQGASSPLHF. CDR3 bases: TGTGCCAGCAGCTCTGGACAGGGGGCGAGTTCACCCCTCCACTTT.

V usage is TRBV20-1 and J usage is TRBJ2-5; D gene ambiguous. V gave up 5 bases and J gave up 1 base, with 14 bases separating them. The V gene's germline CDR1 is DFQATT and CDR2 SNEGSKA (reference sequence). This CDR3 is built from 14 residues. The CDR3 DNA sequence: TGCAGTGCTCTGACCCGGCAGGCCCAAGAGACCCAGTACTTC. This translates into CSALTRQAQETQYF.

With respect to this clonotype: A read error may account for a junction end that differs from germline. This chain uses TRBV7-2 with TRBJ2-7; TRBD1 matches 7 bases. This CDR3 contains 15 residues. Germline V lookup: CDR1 SGHTA, CDR2 FQGNSA. The CDR3 here is CASSFQTGNSFEQYF. For the CDR3, the DNA is TGTGCCAGCAGCTTCCAGACAGGGAACTCCTTCGAGCAGTACTTC.